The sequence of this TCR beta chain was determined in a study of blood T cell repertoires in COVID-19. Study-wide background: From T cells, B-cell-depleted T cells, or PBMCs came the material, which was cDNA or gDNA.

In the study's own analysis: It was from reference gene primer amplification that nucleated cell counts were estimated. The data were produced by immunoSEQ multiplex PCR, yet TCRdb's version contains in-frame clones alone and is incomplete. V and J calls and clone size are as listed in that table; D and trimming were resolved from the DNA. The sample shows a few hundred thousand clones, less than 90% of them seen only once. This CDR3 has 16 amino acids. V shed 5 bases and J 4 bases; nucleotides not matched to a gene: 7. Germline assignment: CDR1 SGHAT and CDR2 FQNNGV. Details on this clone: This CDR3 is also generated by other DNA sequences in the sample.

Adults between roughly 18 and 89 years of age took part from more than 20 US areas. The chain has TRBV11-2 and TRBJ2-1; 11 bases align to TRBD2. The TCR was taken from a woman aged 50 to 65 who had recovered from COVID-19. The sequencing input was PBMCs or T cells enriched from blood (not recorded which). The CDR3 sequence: CASSPRTSGYYNEQFF. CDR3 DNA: TGTGCCAGCAGCCCCCGGACTAGCGGGTATTACAATGAGCAGTTCTTC.